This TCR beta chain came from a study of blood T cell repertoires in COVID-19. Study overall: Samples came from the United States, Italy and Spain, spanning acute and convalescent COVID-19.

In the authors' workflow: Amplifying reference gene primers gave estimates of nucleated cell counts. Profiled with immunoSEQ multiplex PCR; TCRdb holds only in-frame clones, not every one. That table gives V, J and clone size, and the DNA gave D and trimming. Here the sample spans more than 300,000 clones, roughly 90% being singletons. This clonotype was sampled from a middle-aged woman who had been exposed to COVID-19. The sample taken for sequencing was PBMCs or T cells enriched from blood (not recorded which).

The DNA for the CDR3 is TGTGCCAGTAGTATAGACATCAGGGTGAACACTGAAGCTTTCTTT. It encodes CASSIDIRVNTEAFF. The chain links TRBV19 to TRBJ1-1, with D possibly TRBD1 on 5 matching bases. Germline V lookup: CDR1 LNHDA, CDR2 SQIVND (reference sequence). This CDR3 comprises 15 residues. The germline V and J ends were trimmed by 0 bases and 0 bases, with 8 bases remaining between them.